Below, 26 T cell receptor beta chains from the same sample are listed, as sequenced in a study of radiotherapy plus CTLA-4 blockade in lung cancer (dated by TCRdb to 2017 to 2018). The library relied on the immunoSEQ multiplex PCR assay. TCRdb retrieved this table from immuneACCESS and kept in-frame rearrangements only. Not all clones are present; in checked studies, unresolved V genes account for under half, and no reason is known for the remainder. The sample table shows about 90,000 clones, and approximately 82% are seen once. More than 14% of the sample belongs to the ten largest clones. Here the sequenced sample was peripheral blood, taken from a patient treated with radiotherapy plus ipilimumab. These receptors were collected from a human donor with non-small cell lung cancer that progressed on radiotherapy plus ipilimumab.

The chain has TRBV4-1 and TRBJ1-3, with unresolved D. Germline values: CDR1 MGHRA, CDR2 YSYEKL. The CDR3 contains 15 residues. V was cut by 1 base and J by 4 bases, with 11 bases left in between. The CDR3 here is CASSQGPTAGNTIYF. CDR3 bases: TGCGCCAGCAGCCAAGGCCCTACGGCCGGAAACACCATATATTTT.

V and J are TRBV30 and TRBJ2-2, with 7 bases identical to TRBD2. The V gene end was trimmed by 0 bases and the J gene end by 7 bases; junction bases not matched to a gene: 2. The germline CDR1 and CDR2 sequences are GTSNPN and SVGIG (reference sequence). This CDR3 contains 13 residues. CDR3 DNA sequence: TGTGCCTGGAGTGTAACGGGGGGCGGGGAGCTGTTTTTT. Encoded protein: CAWSVTGGGELFF.

The V call is TRBV27, the J call TRBJ1-4, with D perhaps matching TRBD1 (6 bases). Per the germline V gene, CDR1 is MNHEY and CDR2 is SMNVEV (reference sequence). CDR3 length: 16 residues. The V end was cut by 3 bases, the J end by 7 bases, with 18 bases between. The CDR3 DNA is TGTGCCAGCAGTTTCTCAGACACAGGGTATGTTGAAAAACTGTTTTTT. Residues: CASSFSDTGYVEKLFF.

The chain employs TRBV5-6 and TRBJ2-2; D tentatively reads TRBD1 or TRBD2 (6 bases each). The ends were cut back, 2 bases at V and 7 bases at J, with 12 bases in the middle. The CDR3 loop spans 14 amino acids. The germline V gene encodes CDR1 SGHDT and CDR2 YYEEEE. The CDR3 region is CASSFRGRIGELFF. DNA of the CDR3: TGTGCCAGCAGCTTCCGGGGGCGAATCGGGGAGCTGTTTTTT.

The chain carries TRBV9 and TRBJ1-4, with D perhaps TRBD1 (5 bases). In germline, CDR1 is SGDLS, CDR2 YYNGEE. Trimming pared 3 bases from V and 4 bases from J, leaving 7 bases between. This CDR3 spans 13 amino acids. CDR3 sequence: CASSAGNNEKLFF. The DNA of the CDR3 is TGTGCCAGCAGCGCAGGGAATAATGAAAAACTGTTTTTT.

This rearrangement joins TRBV19 to TRBJ2-7, with 9 bases matching TRBD1. The germline gives CDR1 LNHDA, CDR2 SQIVND (reference sequence). V was pared by 4 bases and J by 1 base, with 5 bases of the junction left unmatched. The CDR3 contains 15 residues. The CDR3 spells CASSTGQGGSYEQYF. Here the CDR3 DNA reads TGTGCCAGTAGTACGGGACAGGGTGGATCCTACGAGCAGTACTTC.

This chain uses TRBV27 with TRBJ2-7, with D perhaps given as TRBD1 or TRBD2 (8 bases each). CDR1 is MNHEY and CDR2 is SMNVEV in the germline V gene (reference sequence). This CDR3 is built from 14 residues. The V end lost 6 bases, the J end lost 4 bases, and 16 bases lay between the germline ends. The CDR3 DNA reads TGTGCCAGCAGCGGACAGGGCGGGGGGTACGAGCAGTACTTC. This sequence encodes CASSGQGGGYEQYF.

This chain joins TRBV11-2 and TRBJ2-2, with 9 bases matching TRBD1. Germline assignment: CDR1 SGHAT and CDR2 FQNNGV. V shed 7 bases, J shed 6 bases, and the junction held 12 bases outside the gene matches. The CDR3 spans 16 residues. The CDR3 loop reads CASIARTGGFPGELFF. The CDR3 DNA follows: TGTGCCAGCATCGCCCGCACAGGGGGCTTCCCCGGGGAGCTGTTTTTT.

This clone turned up a few times. The rearrangement joins TRBV10-3 to TRBJ2-7; 10 bases line up with TRBD1. V shed 6 bases, J shed 4 bases, and the junction held 3 bases outside the gene matches. The CDR3 loop spans 13 amino acids. Germline V CDR1 and CDR2: ENHRY, SYGVKD. The CDR3 sequence: CAISRQGAYEQYF. The DNA of the CDR3 is TGTGCCATCAGCCGACAGGGGGCTTACGAGCAGTACTTC.

The V and J genes are TRBV9 and TRBJ2-1; unclear D gene. The V end was cut by 0 bases, the J end by 2 bases, with 12 bases between. Germline CDR1 reads SGDLS; CDR2 reads YYNGEE. The CDR3 runs 16 residues. The CDR3 is CASSVGQAPTYNEQFF. Here the CDR3 DNA reads TGTGCCAGCAGCGTAGGGCAAGCGCCCACCTACAATGAGCAGTTCTTC.

The chain employs TRBV18 and TRBJ2-7, with D possibly matching TRBD2 (6 bases). CDR3 size: 11 residues. Deletions cut 5 bases from V and 6 bases from J, with 8 bases between. CDR1 KGHSH and CDR2 LQKENI come from the germline V gene. CDR3 DNA: TGTGCCAGCTCAGAGGGAGGCGAGCAGTACTTC. It codes for CASSEGGEQYF.

This chain uses TRBV6-6 with TRBJ1-5; a weak D match, TRBD1 (5 bases). The CDR3 totals 16 residues. Germline V gene data show CDR1 as MNHNY and CDR2 as SVGAGI (reference sequence). V lost 4 bases to trimming and J lost 0 bases, with 13 bases between them. CDR3 sequence (DNA): TGTGCCAGCAGTTTGTTACAGGCATATAGCAATCAGCCCCAGCATTTT. This translates into CASSLLQAYSNQPQHF.

The rearrangement links TRBV19 to TRBJ1-2; the D is unclear. The CDR3 length is 11 residues. V gave up 5 bases and J gave up 6 bases, with 7 bases separating them. CDR1 LNHDA and CDR2 SQIVND come from the germline V gene (reference sequence). Written as DNA, the CDR3 is TGTGCCAGTAGTCTTGAGGATGGCTACACCTTC. Translation gives CASSLEDGYTF.

The chain recombines TRBV7-8 with TRBJ2-7, with TRBD1 as a possible D gene (5 bases). The CDR3 extends over 14 amino acids. The V gene's germline CDR1 is SGHVS and CDR2 FQNEAQ. The V end was cut by 4 bases, the J end by 4 bases, with 14 bases between. CDR3 nucleotides: TGTGCCAGCAGCTCACGAACAGGTCCTTACGAGCAGTACTTC. Translation gives CASSSRTGPYEQYF.

The chain has TRBV6-5 and TRBJ2-1; 10 bases align to TRBD2. The CDR3 is made up of 16 amino acids. Germline V gene data show CDR1 as MNHEY and CDR2 as SVGAGI. With 2 bases clipped from V and 5 bases from J, the junction kept 6 bases outside the gene matches. CDR3 amino acids: CASSYRTSGVNNEQFF. CDR3 bases: TGTGCCAGCAGTTACCGTACTAGCGGGGTAAACAATGAGCAGTTCTTC.

This rearrangement joins TRBV27 to TRBJ2-5; D is unresolved. This CDR3 is 13 amino acids long. Germline CDR1 and CDR2: MNHEY and SMNVEV (reference sequence). V lost 5 bases, J lost 5 bases, and 12 bases lay in between. DNA for the CDR3: TGTGCCAGCAGTCCAGGAGACTGGGAGACCCAGTACTTC. The encoded protein is CASSPGDWETQYF.

V usage is TRBV9 and J usage is TRBJ1-3, with 8 bases lining up with TRBD1. CDR3 length equals 16 residues. CDR1 and CDR2 (germline): SGDLS, YYNGEE. Trimming at V came to 0 bases and at J to 3 bases, leaving 5 bases not matched to a gene. This CDR3 reads CASSVEAGGFGNTIYF. The CDR3 bases are TGTGCCAGCAGCGTAGAAGCAGGGGGCTTTGGAAACACCATATATTTT.

The sample holds a few counts of this clone. The CDR3 nucleotides are TGTGCCAGCAGCCTCGTGAGGGGGAACTATGGCTACACCTTC. It specifies CASSLVRGNYGYTF. The V and J genes are TRBV7-2 and TRBJ1-2; a weak D match, TRBD1 (6 bases). The CDR3 consists of 14 residues. Deletions cut 5 bases from V and 2 bases from J, with 12 bases between. Germline V gives CDR1 SGHTA, CDR2 FQGNSA. Complete variable domain (other parts from reference TRBV7-2 and TRBJ1-2): GAGVSQSPSNKVTEKGKDVELRCDPISGHTALYWYRQSLGQGLEFLIYFQGNSAPDKSGLPSDRFSAERTGGSVSTLTIQRTQQEDSAVYLCASSLVRGNYGYTFGSGTRLTVV.

The chain uses TRBV19 and TRBJ1-5; 7 bases are a match to TRBD1. CDR3 size: 15 residues. Germline loops: CDR1 LNHDA, CDR2 SQIVND (reference sequence). V was pared by 2 bases and J by 3 bases, with 4 bases of the junction left unmatched. CDR3 sequence reads: CASSIRGLINQPQHF. DNA of the CDR3: TGTGCCAGTAGTATAAGGGGGCTAATCAATCAGCCCCAGCATTTT.

The CDR3, as DNA: TGTGCTAGTGGTTCCTCCCCGGGCGGGAACTACAATGAGCAGTTCTTC. It codes for CASGSSPGGNYNEQFF. The V gene is TRBV12-5, the J gene TRBJ2-1; the D gene is possibly TRBD2 (6 bases). V was clipped by 4 bases and J by 3 bases, with 16 bases between them. Germline CDR1 LGHNT, CDR2 FRNRAP. The CDR3 sequence is 16 residues long.

V usage is TRBV21-1 and J usage is TRBJ2-7; the table's D call TRBD2 went unverified against the DNA. TRBV21-1 is assigned pseudogene status. The CDR3 consists of 23 residues. The CDR3: CASSIKTGWVCDATSGGNYEQYF. For the CDR3, the DNA is TGTGCCAGCAGTATCAAGACAGGGTGGGTTTGCGATGCTACTAGCGGGGGGAACTACGAGCAGTACTTC.

This chain joins TRBV19 and TRBJ2-6; D unclear. Trimming removed 3 bases from V and 0 bases from J, with 15 bases in between. CDR1 is LNHDA, CDR2 SQIVND, per germline (reference sequence). The CDR3 consists of 18 residues. This CDR3 is CASSISSWQSSGANVLTF. The CDR3 region has the DNA TGTGCCAGTAGTATTTCGTCGTGGCAAAGCTCTGGGGCCAACGTCCTGACTTTC.

In DNA, the CDR3 is TGCGCCAGCAGCTCGACTAGCGGCTACGAGCAGTACTTC. Amino acid sequence: CASSSTSGYEQYF. The chain joins TRBV5-1 to TRBJ2-5; 9 bases agree with TRBD2. TRBJ2-7 explains the end of the DNA better; the J call may be wrong. Germline V gene data show CDR1 as SGHRS and CDR2 as YFSETQ. The CDR3 has 13 residues.

The chain combines TRBV11-2 with TRBJ1-4, with TRBD1 identical over 8 bases. J lost 11 bases, V lost 1 base, and 9 bases had no gene match. CDR3 length: 15 amino acids. Germline V gives CDR1 SGHAT, CDR2 FQNNGV. CDR3 DNA: TGTGCCAGCAGCTTAGGGACAGGGCGCTCCGCTAAACTGTTTTTT. It translates to CASSLGTGRSAKLFF.

The chain carries TRBV7-2 and TRBJ2-3; D gene ambiguous. From germline, CDR1 is SGHTA and CDR2 FQGNSA. This CDR3 comprises 14 residues. Trimming stripped 2 bases from V and 0 bases from J, with 6 bases between. The CDR3 nucleotides are TGTGCCAGCAGCTTATCACATAGCACAGATACGCAGTATTTT. This sequence encodes CASSLSHSTDTQYF.

This clone was counted only a few times. The chain couples TRBV10-3 to TRBJ2-2, with 7 bases identical to TRBD1. Germline lookup yields CDR1 ENHRY and CDR2 SYGVKD. CDR3 length: 15 residues. The trim removed 3 bases at V and 6 bases at J, leaving 7 bases unmatched. The CDR3 protein is CAISDPRDSPGELFF. Written as DNA, the CDR3 is TGTGCCATCAGTGACCCCCGGGACAGTCCCGGGGAGCTGTTTTTT.